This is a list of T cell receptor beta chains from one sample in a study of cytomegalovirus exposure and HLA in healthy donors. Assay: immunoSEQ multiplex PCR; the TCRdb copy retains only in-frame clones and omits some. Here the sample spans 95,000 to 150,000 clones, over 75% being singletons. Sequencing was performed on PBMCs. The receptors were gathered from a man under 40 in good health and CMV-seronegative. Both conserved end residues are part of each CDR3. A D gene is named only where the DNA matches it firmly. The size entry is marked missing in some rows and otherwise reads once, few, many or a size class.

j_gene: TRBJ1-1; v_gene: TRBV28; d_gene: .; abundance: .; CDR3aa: CASSPRSTEAFF; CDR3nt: TGTGCCAGCAGTCCCCGGAGTACTGAAGCTTTCTTT
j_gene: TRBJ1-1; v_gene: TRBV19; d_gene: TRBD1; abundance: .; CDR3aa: CASSIQGANTEAFF; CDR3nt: TGTGCCAGTAGTATACAGGGGGCCAACACTGAAGCTTTCTTT
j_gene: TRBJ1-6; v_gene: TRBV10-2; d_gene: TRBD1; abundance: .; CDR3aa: CASSPPGQINNSPLHF; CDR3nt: TGCGCCAGCAGTCCACCGGGACAGATTAATAATTCACCCCTCCACTTT
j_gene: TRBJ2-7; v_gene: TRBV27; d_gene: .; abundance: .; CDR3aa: CASSDLGQYNEQYF; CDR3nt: TGTGCCAGCAGTGACCTAGGACAGTACAACGAGCAGTACTTC
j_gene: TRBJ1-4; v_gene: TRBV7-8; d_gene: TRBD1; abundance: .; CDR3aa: CASRRQGATNEKLFF; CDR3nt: TGTGCCAGCAGAAGACAGGGCGCAACTAATGAAAAACTGTTTTTT
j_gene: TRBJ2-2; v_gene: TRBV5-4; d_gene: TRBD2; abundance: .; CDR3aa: CASSPEGTSGGADTGELFF; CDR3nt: TGTGCCAGCAGCCCGGAAGGGACTAGCGGGGGGGCGGACACCGGGGAGCTGTTTTTT
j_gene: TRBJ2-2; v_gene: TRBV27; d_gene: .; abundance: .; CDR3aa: CASSPLWGNTGELFF; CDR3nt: TGTGCCAGCAGTCCCCTCTGGGGCAACACCGGGGAGCTGTTTTTT
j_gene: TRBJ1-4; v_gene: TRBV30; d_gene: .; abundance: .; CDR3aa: CAWSEGAPNEKLFF; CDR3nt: TGTGCCTGGAGTGAGGGAGCCCCTAATGAAAAACTGTTTTTT
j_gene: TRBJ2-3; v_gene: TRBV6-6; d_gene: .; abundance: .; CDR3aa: CASMIGGGFTDTQYF; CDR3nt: TGTGCCAGTATGATAGGCGGAGGGTTCACAGATACGCAGTATTTT
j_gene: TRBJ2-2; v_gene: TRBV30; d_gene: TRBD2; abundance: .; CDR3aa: CAWNHRLAGAKGNLNTGELFF; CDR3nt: TGTGCCTGGAACCATCGACTAGCTGGTGCAAAGGGCAACCTCAACACCGGGGAGCTGTTTTTT
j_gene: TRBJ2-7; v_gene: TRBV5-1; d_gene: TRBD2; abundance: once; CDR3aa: CASSLGSGGPLAYEQYF; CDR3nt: TGCGCCAGCAGCTTGGGTAGCGGGGGGCCTCTGGCCTACGAGCAGTACTTC
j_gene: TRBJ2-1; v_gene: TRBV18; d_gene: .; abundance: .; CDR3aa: CASGTAGNYNEQFF; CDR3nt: TGTGCCAGCGGGACGGCGGGGAACTACAATGAGCAGTTCTTC
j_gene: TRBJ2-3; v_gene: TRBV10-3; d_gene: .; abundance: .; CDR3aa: CASISTKEADTQYF; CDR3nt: TGTGCCTCCATTTCGACCAAAGAGGCAGATACGCAGTATTTT
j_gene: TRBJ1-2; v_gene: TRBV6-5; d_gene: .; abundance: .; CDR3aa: CASTQTGLLYGYTF; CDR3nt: TGTGCCAGCACTCAGACGGGACTCTTGTATGGCTACACCTTC
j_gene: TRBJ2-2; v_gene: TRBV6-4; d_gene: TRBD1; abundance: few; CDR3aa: CASSPDRAAGELFF; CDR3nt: TGTGCCAGCAGTCCGGACAGGGCGGCCGGGGAGCTGTTTTTT
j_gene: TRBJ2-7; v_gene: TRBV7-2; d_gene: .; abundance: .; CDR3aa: CASNRGSGAYEQYF; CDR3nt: TGTGCCAGCAACCGTGGCTCAGGCGCCTACGAGCAGTACTTC
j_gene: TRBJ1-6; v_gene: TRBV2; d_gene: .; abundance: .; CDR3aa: CASTRADSPLHF; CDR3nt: TGTGCCAGCACCAGGGCTGATTCACCCCTCCACTTT
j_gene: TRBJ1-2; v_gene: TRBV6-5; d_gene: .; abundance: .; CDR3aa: CASAGRGPYGYTF; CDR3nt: TGTGCCAGCGCCGGCAGGGGACCCTATGGCTACACCTTC
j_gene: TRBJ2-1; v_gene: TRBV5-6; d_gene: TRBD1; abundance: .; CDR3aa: CATSLNRDRFGNEQFF; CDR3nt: TGTGCCACGAGCTTGAACCGGGACAGGTTCGGCAATGAGCAGTTCTTC
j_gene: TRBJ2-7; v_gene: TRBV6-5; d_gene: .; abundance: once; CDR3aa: CASSSTQSSYEQYF; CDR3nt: TGTGCCAGCAGTTCAACCCAAAGCTCCTACGAGCAGTACTTC
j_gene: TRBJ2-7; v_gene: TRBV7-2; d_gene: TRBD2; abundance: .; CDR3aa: CASASGTKDYEQYF; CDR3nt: TGTGCCAGCGCCTCCGGGACTAAAGACTACGAGCAGTACTTC
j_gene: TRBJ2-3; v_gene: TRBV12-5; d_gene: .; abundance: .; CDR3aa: CASGSEAISTDTQYF; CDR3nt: TGTGCTAGTGGTTCTGAGGCGATTAGCACAGATACGCAGTATTTT
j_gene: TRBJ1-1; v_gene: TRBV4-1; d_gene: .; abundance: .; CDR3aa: CASSQVRVFGHPSNTEAFF; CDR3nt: TGCGCCAGCAGCCAAGTCAGAGTTTTCGGACATCCCTCAAACACTGAAGCTTTCTTT
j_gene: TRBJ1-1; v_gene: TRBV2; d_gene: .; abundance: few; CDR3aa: CASSPVAGDRRNTEAFF; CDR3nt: TGTGCCAGCAGTCCGGTGGCAGGTGATCGCCGGAACACTGAAGCTTTCTTT
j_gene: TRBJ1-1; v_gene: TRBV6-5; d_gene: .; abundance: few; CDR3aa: CASAREMGYTEAFF; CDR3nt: TGTGCCAGCGCCCGGGAAATGGGGTACACTGAAGCTTTCTTT
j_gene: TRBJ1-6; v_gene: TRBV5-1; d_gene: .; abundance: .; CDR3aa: CASSQATGWDSPLHF; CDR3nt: TGCGCCAGCAGCCAAGCCACAGGGTGGGATTCACCCCTCCACTTT
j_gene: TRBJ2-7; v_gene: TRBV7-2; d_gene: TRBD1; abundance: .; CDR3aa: CASNRGYEQYF; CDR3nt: TGTGCCAGCAACAGGGGCTACGAGCAGTACTTC
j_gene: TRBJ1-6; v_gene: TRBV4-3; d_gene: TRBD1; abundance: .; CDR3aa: CASSRTDRNNSPLHF; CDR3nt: TGCGCCAGCAGCCGAACGGACAGGAATAATTCACCCCTCCACTTT
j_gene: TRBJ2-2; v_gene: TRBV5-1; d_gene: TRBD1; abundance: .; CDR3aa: CASSPGQAYTGELFF; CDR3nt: TGCGCCAGCAGCCCCGGACAGGCGTACACCGGGGAGCTGTTTTTT
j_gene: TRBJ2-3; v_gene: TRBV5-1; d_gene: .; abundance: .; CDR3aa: CASSTGGGTDTQYF; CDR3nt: TGCGCCAGCAGCACGGGGGGCGGCACAGATACGCAGTATTTT
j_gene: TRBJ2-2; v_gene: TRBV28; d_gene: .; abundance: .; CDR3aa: CASSSSGVTGELFF; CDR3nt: TGTGCCAGCAGTTCCTCAGGGGTGACCGGGGAGCTGTTTTTT
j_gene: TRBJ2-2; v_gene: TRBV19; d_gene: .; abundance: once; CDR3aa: CASSMGHYTGELFF; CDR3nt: TGTGCCAGTAGTATGGGGCACTACACCGGGGAGCTGTTTTTT
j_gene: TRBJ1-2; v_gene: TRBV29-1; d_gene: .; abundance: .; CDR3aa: CSVVPREVRGGYGYTF; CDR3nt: TGCAGCGTTGTACCCAGGGAAGTGAGGGGGGGCTATGGCTACACCTTC
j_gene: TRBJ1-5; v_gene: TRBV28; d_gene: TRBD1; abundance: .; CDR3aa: CASSGRDRPNQPQHF; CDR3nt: TGTGCCAGCAGCGGCCGGGACAGACCTAATCAGCCCCAGCATTTT
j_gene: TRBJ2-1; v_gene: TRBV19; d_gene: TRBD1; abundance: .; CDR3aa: CATEDRGSYNEQFF; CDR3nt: TGTGCCACCGAAGACAGGGGTTCCTACAATGAGCAGTTCTTC
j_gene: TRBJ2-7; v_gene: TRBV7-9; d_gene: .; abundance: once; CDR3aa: CASSTGFVEQYF; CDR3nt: TGTGCCAGCAGTACAGGGTTTGTCGAGCAGTACTTC
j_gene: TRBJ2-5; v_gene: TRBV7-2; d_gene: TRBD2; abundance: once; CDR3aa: CASSLWGLAGQQTQYF; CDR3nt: TGTGCCAGCAGCTTATGGGGACTAGCGGGGCAACAGACCCAGTACTTC
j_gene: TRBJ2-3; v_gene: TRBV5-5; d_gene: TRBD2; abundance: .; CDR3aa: CASSFSGGRDTQYF; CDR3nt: TGTGCCAGCAGCTTTAGCGGGGGGAGGGATACGCAGTATTTT
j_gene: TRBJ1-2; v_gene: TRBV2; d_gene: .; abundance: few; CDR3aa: CASARGAATYGYTF; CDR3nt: TGTGCCAGCGCCCGGGGTGCGGCGACCTATGGCTACACCTTC
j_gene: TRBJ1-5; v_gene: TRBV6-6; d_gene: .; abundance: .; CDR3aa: CASSYSGGKPQHF; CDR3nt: TGTGCCAGCAGTTACTCGGGGGGGAAGCCCCAGCATTTT
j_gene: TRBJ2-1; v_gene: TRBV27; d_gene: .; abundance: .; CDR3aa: CASSLMSWSSYNEQFF; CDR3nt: TGTGCCAGCAGTTTAATGTCTTGGAGCTCCTACAATGAGCAGTTCTTC
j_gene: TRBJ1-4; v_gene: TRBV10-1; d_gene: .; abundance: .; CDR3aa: CFWNSRHNEKLFF; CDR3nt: TGCTTTTGGAACAGCCGTCATAATGAAAAACTGTTTTTT
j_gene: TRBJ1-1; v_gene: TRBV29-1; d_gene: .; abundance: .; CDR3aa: CSVEAGRNTEAFF; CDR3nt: TGCAGCGTTGAAGCCGGGAGAAACACTGAAGCTTTCTTT
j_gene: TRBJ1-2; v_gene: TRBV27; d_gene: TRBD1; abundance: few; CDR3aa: CASSPRQGIYGYTF; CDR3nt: TGTGCCAGCAGTCCGCGACAGGGGATCTATGGCTACACCTTC
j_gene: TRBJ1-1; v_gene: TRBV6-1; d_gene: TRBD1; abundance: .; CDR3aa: CASSTGTGGFTEAFF; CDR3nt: TGTGCCAGCAGTACCGGGACAGGGGGTTTCACTGAAGCTTTCTTT
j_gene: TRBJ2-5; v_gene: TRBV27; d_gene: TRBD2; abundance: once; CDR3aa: CASSLGGLETQYF; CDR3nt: TGTGCCAGCAGTTTGGGGGGGTTGGAGACCCAGTACTTC